A single sample gave rise to the 21 T cell receptor beta chains below, sequenced in a study of radiotherapy plus CTLA-4 blockade in lung cancer. Produced via immunoSEQ multiplex PCR; TCRdb's table is partial and in-frame only. Among roughly 68,000 clones listed, roughly 75% were seen once. The specimen was peripheral blood, collected from a patient treated with radiotherapy plus ipilimumab. All receptors come from a human donor with non-small cell lung cancer who had a complete response to radiotherapy plus ipilimumab.

The chain employs TRBV10-3 and TRBJ1-1; tentatively, D is TRBD1 (6 bases). The CDR3 has 14 amino acids. V lost 0 bases, J lost 5 bases, and 10 bases lay in between. The germline V gene encodes CDR1 ENHRY and CDR2 SYGVKD. The CDR3 region is CAISESQGRTEAFF. In nucleotides, the CDR3 is TGTGCCATCAGTGAGTCTCAGGGGCGGACTGAAGCTTTCTTT.

This chain uses TRBV27 with TRBJ2-7; D is possibly TRBD2 (6 bases). Looked up from germline, CDR1 is MNHEY and CDR2 is SMNVEV (reference sequence). This CDR3 spans 14 amino acids. V was pared by 5 bases and J by 3 bases, with 14 bases between. The CDR3 loop is CASSQRPGGYEQYV. The CDR3 nucleotides read TGTGCCAGCAGTCAAAGACCCGGGGGCTACGAGCAGTACGTC.

A few counts support this clone. The chain employs TRBV6-5 and TRBJ2-3; TRBD2 agrees at 10 bases. V was clipped by 2 bases and J by 1 base; unmatched bases: 0. Germline CDR1 and CDR2: MNHEY and SVGAGI. CDR3 length equals 15 residues. In DNA, the CDR3 is TGTGCCAGCAGTTACGGGACTAGCGGCACAGATACGCAGTATTTT. Its translation: CASSYGTSGTDTQYF.

The chain is built from TRBV25-1 and TRBJ2-3, with D perhaps TRBD1 (6 bases). V gave up 6 bases and J gave up 2 bases, with 21 bases separating them. The CDR3 sequence is 17 residues long. Germline V gene sequence: CDR1 MGHDK, CDR2 SYGVNS. In nucleotides, the CDR3 is TGTGCCAGCAGCGGATTTGACAACAGGGCGGACACAGATACGCAGTATTTT. Residues: CASSGFDNRADTDTQYF.

This chain links TRBV7-2 with TRBJ1-2, with 10 bases identical to TRBD1. This CDR3 spans 13 amino acids. In germline, CDR1 is SGHTA, CDR2 FQGNSA. V lost 4 bases to trimming and J lost 13 bases; unmatched junction nucleotides: 9. In nucleotides, the CDR3 is TGTGCCAGCAGCTCACTCCGGGACAGGGGATGCACCTTC. It specifies CASSSLRDRGCTF.

The genes are TRBV7-2 and TRBJ1-2, with 8 nucleotides matching TRBD1. The CDR3 is made up of 14 amino acids. Losses at the gene ends were 0 bases for V and 6 bases for J; bases not matched to a gene: 3. Germline-derived CDR1 and CDR2 are SGHTA and FQGNSA. Here the CDR3 reads CASSLATTGDGYTF. The CDR3 DNA sequence: TGTGCCAGCAGCTTAGCCACGACAGGGGATGGCTACACCTTC.

V usage is TRBV6-1 and J usage is TRBJ1-4; TRBD1 matches 12 bases. CDR1 MNHNS and CDR2 SASEGT come from the germline V gene. The CDR3 has 15 amino acids. The V gene end was trimmed by 8 bases and the J gene end by 8 bases; junction bases not matched to a gene: 9. In DNA form, the CDR3 reads TGTGCCAGCGCATCGGGACAGGGGGCACTAGAAAAACTGTTTTTT. Its protein is CASASGQGALEKLFF.

This clone was recorded a few times. The V gene is TRBV28, the J gene TRBJ1-5; D gene unclear. This CDR3 comprises 14 residues. CDR1 MDHEN and CDR2 SYDVKM come from the germline V gene. Trimming took 7 bases from V and 0 from J, leaving 10 bases between them. CDR3 loop: CASTRDGSNQPQHF. In nucleotides, the CDR3 is TGTGCCAGCACAAGGGATGGTAGCAATCAGCCCCAGCATTTT.

The chain employs TRBV19 and TRBJ1-1, with 9 nucleotides matching TRBD1. The J segment lost 9 bases and the V segment lost 5 bases, leaving 10 bases of the junction unmatched. The CDR3 sequence is 14 residues long. The germline V gene has CDR1 LNHDA and CDR2 SQIVND (reference sequence). The CDR3 here is CASSPVGQGTQAFF. The CDR3 bases are TGTGCCAGTAGTCCGGTAGGACAGGGGACCCAAGCTTTCTTT.

V is TRBV18 and J is TRBJ1-2, with D uncertain. The V and J ends lost 3 bases and 8 bases respectively, with 19 bases between them. Germline assignment: CDR1 KGHSH and CDR2 LQKENI. The CDR3 is made up of 15 amino acids. The CDR3 DNA reads TGTGCCAGCTCACCGCTTAGGGCAGACCTATCAGGCTACACCTTC. Translation: CASSPLRADLSGYTF.

CDR3 coding DNA: TGTGCCAGCAGCTCCCGACAGGGGGCCGGTCAGCCCCAGCATTTT. Translation gives CASSSRQGAGQPQHF. The chain recombines TRBV7-2 with TRBJ1-5; TRBD1 matches 10 bases. V lost 4 bases, J lost 6 bases, and 6 bases stayed unmatched. Per germline, CDR1 SGHTA and CDR2 FQGNSA. The CDR3 consists of 15 residues.

This clone was seen only a few times. The genes are TRBV7-8 and TRBJ1-3, with D perhaps matching TRBD1 (6 bases). Germline CDR1 SGHVS, CDR2 FQNEAQ. V dropped 5 bases and J dropped 4 bases, with 15 bases sitting between them. The length of the CDR3 is 15 residues. CDR3 bases: TGTGCCAGCAGCCCGACGGGACACGAGGGAAACACCATATATTTT. It encodes CASSPTGHEGNTIYF.

The chain links TRBV21-1 to TRBJ2-3. TRBV21-1 corresponds to a pseudogene. The CDR3 spans 12 residues. The CDR3 reads CASSVFTDTQYF. CDR3 sequence (DNA): TGTGCCAGCAGCGTATTTACGGATACGCAGTATTTT.

The chain links TRBV4-3 to TRBJ2-2, with D perhaps matching TRBD2 (5 bases). The CDR3 length is 16 residues. V was trimmed by 2 bases and J by 2 bases, leaving 12 bases between them. In germline, CDR1 is LGHNA, CDR2 YSLEER. DNA of the CDR3: TGCGCCAGCAGCCAAACGCCGGGAACCAACACCGGGGAGCTGTTTTTT. This codes for CASSQTPGTNTGELFF.

The chain combines TRBV7-2 with TRBJ1-2; no definite D call. This CDR3 has 15 residues. Germline V gene sequence: CDR1 SGHTA, CDR2 FQGNSA. V lost 4 bases and J lost 4, with 16 bases in between. CDR3 region: CASSSSRVTSYGYTF. In DNA form, the CDR3 reads TGTGCCAGCAGCTCCAGCCGGGTTACTTCCTATGGCTACACCTTC.

The genes are TRBV19 and TRBJ2-1; the D gene is possibly TRBD1 (6 bases). The CDR3 spans 15 residues. Trimming shortened V by 6 bases and J by 7 bases, and 19 bases separated the two germline ends. From germline, CDR1 is LNHDA and CDR2 SQIVND (reference sequence). CDR3 residues: CASSLQGATANEQFF. CDR3 coding DNA: TGTGCCAGTAGCCTACAGGGAGCCACGGCGAATGAGCAGTTCTTC.

Only a few counts were recorded for this clone. Different DNA sequences within this sample yield the same CDR3. This chain's CDR3 is CASSGGHMNTEAFF. For the CDR3, the DNA is TGTGCCAGCAGCGGGGGACACATGAACACTGAAGCTTTCTTT. The chain joins TRBV9 to TRBJ1-1, with D tentatively TRBD1 (6 bases). Germline V gene sequence: CDR1 SGDLS, CDR2 YYNGEE. V dropped 3 bases and J dropped 0 bases, with 9 bases sitting between them. The CDR3 totals 14 residues.

The chain joins TRBV7-8 to TRBJ2-1; D possibly corresponds to TRBD2 (5 bases). Germline assignment: CDR1 SGHVS and CDR2 FQNEAQ. V was trimmed by 3 bases and J by 3 bases, leaving 18 bases between them. This CDR3 has 17 amino acids. CDR3 amino acids: CASSLTWSGGNYNEQFF. In nucleotides, the CDR3 is TGTGCCAGCAGCTTGACTTGGAGCGGTGGGAACTACAATGAGCAGTTCTTC.

The rearrangement uses TRBV6-5 and TRBJ2-5; D gene unclear. V dropped 0 bases and J dropped 4 bases, with 12 bases sitting between them. The CDR3 has 15 residues. Germline assignment: CDR1 MNHEY and CDR2 SVGAGI. The CDR3 region has the DNA TGTGCCAGCAGTTACTCGAGTTCGATGAGAGAGACCCAGTACTTC. Its protein product is CASSYSSSMRETQYF.

The CDR3 loop reads CASSYQSQGNQPQHF. CDR3 DNA: TGTGCCAGCAGTTACCAGTCGCAGGGCAATCAGCCCCAGCATTTT. This chain links TRBV6-5 with TRBJ1-5; D unresolved. The CDR3 extends over 15 amino acids. The germline gives CDR1 MNHEY, CDR2 SVGAGI. Trimming cost V 2 bases and J 2 bases, with 10 bases left between them.

V gene TRBV7-8 combines with J gene TRBJ1-3; D is ambiguous. The CDR3 contains 12 residues. Germline CDR1 and CDR2: SGHVS and FQNEAQ. Trimming took 7 bases from V and 8 from J, leaving 12 bases between them. CDR3 residues: CASTRREDTIYF. CDR3 in DNA: TGTGCCAGCACTCGAAGGGAGGACACCATATATTTT.